These T cell receptor beta chains were read from a single sample in a study of human T cells and chemical hapten exposure. A single record per CDR3 protein comes from TCRdb applying MiXCR to the RACE reads. The sample comprises under 450,000 distinct CDR3 sequences, roughly 5% of which are singletons, and approximately 2.3% rests with the top ten. The sample was whole blood, taken in connection with sensitization to the hapten diphenylcyclopropenone (DPC). The receptors were sampled from a woman between 45 and 65 years old with alopecia areata. Some clones in this sample may be carry-over from other donors' samples. Both conserved end residues are part of each CDR3. The D gene is left open where the match is weak. The size entry is marked missing in some rows and otherwise reads once, few, many or a size class.

J: TRBJ2-3; size: .; D: TRBD1; V: TRBV3-1; CDR3: CASSRIVQGAVQDTQYF; DNA: TGTGCCAGCAGTCGCATCGTTCAGGGGGCCGTGCAAGATACGCAGTATTTT
J: TRBJ1-2; size: few; D: .; V: TRBV12-3/TRBV12-4; CDR3: CASSFGLNGYTF; DNA: TGTGCCAGCAGTTTCGGACTGAATGGCTACACCTTC
J: TRBJ2-7; size: .; D: .; V: TRBV30; CDR3: CAWRGGGVENEQYF; DNA: TGTGCCTGGAGGGGAGGGGGCGTGGAGAACGAGCAGTACTTC
J: TRBJ1-5; size: many; D: .; V: TRBV10-3; CDR3: CAISESSLNQPQHF; DNA: TGTGCCATCAGTGAGTCGAGTCTTAATCAGCCCCAGCATTTT
J: TRBJ2-7; size: few; D: .; V: TRBV7-8; CDR3: CASSLDIGLTSYEQYF; DNA: TGTGCCAGCAGCTTAGATATCGGACTGACCTCCTACGAGCAGTACTTC
J: TRBJ1-2; size: .; D: .; V: TRBV6-1; CDR3: CASSEAWTDYGYTF; DNA: TGTGCCAGCAGTGAAGCCTGGACGGACTATGGCTACACCTTC
J: TRBJ2-3; size: .; D: .; V: TRBV6-5; CDR3: CASRILGGTDTQYF; DNA: TGTGCCAGCAGAATACTGGGGGGAACAGATACGCAGTATTTT
J: TRBJ1-1; size: .; D: .; V: TRBV21-1; CDR3: CASSPYKHGADTEAFF; DNA: TGTGCCAGCAGCCCTTATAAACATGGGGCAGACACTGAAGCTTTCTTT
J: TRBJ2-6; size: few; D: TRBD2; V: TRBV4-3; CDR3: CASSQRTSSGANVLTF; DNA: TGCGCCAGCAGCCAACGGACTAGTTCGGGGGCCAACGTCCTGACTTTC
J: TRBJ2-4; size: few; D: TRBD1; V: TRBV2; CDR3: CASNTGGGNIQYF; DNA: TGTGCCAGCAATACAGGGGGCGGGAACATTCAGTACTTC